The TCR beta chain under discussion was sequenced for a study of lymphopenia after photon versus proton radiotherapy. Here immunoSEQ multiplex PCR was the method, and the copy in TCRdb shows in-frame clones only, minus some. The table includes about 12,000 clones, about nine tenths detected once. Note on this clone: Its antigen remains unidentified.

The length of the CDR3 is 14 residues. Germline loops: CDR1 SGHTA, CDR2 FQGTGA. Trimming pared 2 bases from V and 2 bases from J, leaving 8 bases between. Study results and limitations: Photon-treated patients lost naive T cells and TCR diversity; proton-treated stayed stable. Survival link was tested only in deceased patients; proton benefit remains a possibility. Larger post-nadir TCR diversity loss correlated inversely with survival in deceased patients. Oligoclonal CD8+ Temra expansion after nadir drove photon patients' diversity drop.

The TCR sequence derives from a man between 60 and 75 years old with pancreatic cancer. The rearrangement uses TRBV7-3 and TRBJ2-3, with a weak D call TRBD2 (6 bases). Sample: peripheral blood, taken from a patient treated with photon-based radiotherapy. CDR3: CASSLGGTTDTQYF. The DNA for the CDR3 is TGTGCCAGCAGCTTAGGCGGGACCACAGATACGCAGTATTTT. The whole variable domain, remainder taken from reference TRBV7-3 and TRBJ2-3, is GAGVSQTPSNKVTEKGKYVELRCDPISGHTALYWYRQSLGQGPEFLIYFQGTGAADDSGLPNDRFFAVRPEGSVSTLKIQRTERGDSAVYLCASSLGGTTDTQYFGPGTRLTVL.